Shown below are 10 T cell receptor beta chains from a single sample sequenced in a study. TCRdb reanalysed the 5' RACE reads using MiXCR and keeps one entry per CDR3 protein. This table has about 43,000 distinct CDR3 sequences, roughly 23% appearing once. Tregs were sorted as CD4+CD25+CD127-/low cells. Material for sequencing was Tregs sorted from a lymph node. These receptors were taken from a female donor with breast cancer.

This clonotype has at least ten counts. For the CDR3, the DNA is TGTGCCAGCAGCCAAGATTGGGGGACAGGGGGCGAACAGCCCCAGCATTTT. Its protein product is CASSQDWGTGGEQPQHF. The chain uses TRBV4-2 and TRBJ1-5; 12 bases fit TRBD1. Germline V gene data show CDR1 as LGHNA and CDR2 as YNFKEQ. The CDR3 loop spans 17 amino acids. Unmatched junction bases numbered 7, after V lost 0 bases and J lost 7 bases.

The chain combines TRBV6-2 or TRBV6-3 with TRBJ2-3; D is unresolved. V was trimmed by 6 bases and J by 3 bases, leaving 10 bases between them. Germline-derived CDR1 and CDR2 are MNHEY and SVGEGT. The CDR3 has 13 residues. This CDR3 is CASSQTRTDTQYF. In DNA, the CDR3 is TGTGCCAGCAGCCAAACAAGGACAGATACGCAGTATTTT.

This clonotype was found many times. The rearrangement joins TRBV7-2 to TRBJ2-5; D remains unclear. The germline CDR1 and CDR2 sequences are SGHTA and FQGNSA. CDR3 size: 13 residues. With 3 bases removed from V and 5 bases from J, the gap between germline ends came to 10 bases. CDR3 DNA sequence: TGTGCCAGCAGCTTGCGAGTAACGGAGACCCAGTACTTC. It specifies CASSLRVTETQYF.

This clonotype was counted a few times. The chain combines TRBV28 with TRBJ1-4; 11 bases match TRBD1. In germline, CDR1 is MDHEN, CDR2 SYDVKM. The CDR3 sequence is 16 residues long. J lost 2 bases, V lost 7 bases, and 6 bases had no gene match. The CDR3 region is CASIPGQGGTNEKLFF. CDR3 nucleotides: TGTGCCAGCATACCGGGACAGGGGGGGACTAATGAAAAACTGTTTTTT.

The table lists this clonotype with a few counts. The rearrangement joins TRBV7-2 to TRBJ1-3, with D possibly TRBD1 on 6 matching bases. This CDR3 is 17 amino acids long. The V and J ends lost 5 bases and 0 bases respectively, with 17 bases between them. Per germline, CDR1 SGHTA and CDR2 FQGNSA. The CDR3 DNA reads TGTGCCAGCAGCCTTGCCCCCACAGGGTTCTCTGGAAACACCATATATTTT. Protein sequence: CASSLAPTGFSGNTIYF. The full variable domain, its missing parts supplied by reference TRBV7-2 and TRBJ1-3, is GAGVSQSPSNKVTEKGKDVELRCDPISGHTALYWYRQSLGQGLEFLIYFQGNSAPDKSGLPSDRFSAERTGGSVSTLTIQRTQQEDSAVYLCASSLAPTGFSGNTIYFGEGSWLTVV.

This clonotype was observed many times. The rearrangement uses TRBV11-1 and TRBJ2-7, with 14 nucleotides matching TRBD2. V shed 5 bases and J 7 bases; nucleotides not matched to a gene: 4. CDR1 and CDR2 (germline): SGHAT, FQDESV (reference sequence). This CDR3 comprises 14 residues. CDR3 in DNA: TGTGCCAGCAGCCCGGGACTAGCGGGAGAGGAGCAGTACTTC. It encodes CASSPGLAGEEQYF.

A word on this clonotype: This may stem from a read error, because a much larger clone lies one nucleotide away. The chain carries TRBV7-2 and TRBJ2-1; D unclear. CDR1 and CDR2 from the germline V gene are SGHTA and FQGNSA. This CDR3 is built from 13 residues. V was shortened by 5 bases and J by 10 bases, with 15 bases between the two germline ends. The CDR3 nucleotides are TGTGCCAGCAGCCTATACTTAAGCGAAGAGCAGTTCTTC. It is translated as CASSLYLSEEQFF. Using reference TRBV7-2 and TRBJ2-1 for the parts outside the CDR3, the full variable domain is GAGVSQSPSNKVTEKGKDVELRCDPISGHTALYWYRQSLGQGLEFLIYFQGNSAPDKSGLPSDRFSAERTGGSVSTLTIQRTQQEDSAVYLCASSLYLSEEQFFGPGTRLTVL.

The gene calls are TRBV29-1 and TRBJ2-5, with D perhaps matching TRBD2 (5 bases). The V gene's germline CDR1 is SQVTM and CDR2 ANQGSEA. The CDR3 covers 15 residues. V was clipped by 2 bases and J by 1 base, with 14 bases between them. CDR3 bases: TGCAGCGTTGAAATCCTCACGGGGTTCCAAGAGACCCAGTACTTC. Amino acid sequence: CSVEILTGFQETQYF.

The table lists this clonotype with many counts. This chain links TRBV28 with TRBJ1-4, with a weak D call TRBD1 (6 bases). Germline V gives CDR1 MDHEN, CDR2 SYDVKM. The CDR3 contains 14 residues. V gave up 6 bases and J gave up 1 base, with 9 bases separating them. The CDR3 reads CASRPTGTNEKLFF. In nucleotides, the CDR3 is TGTGCCAGCAGGCCGACAGGAACTAATGAAAAACTGTTTTTT.

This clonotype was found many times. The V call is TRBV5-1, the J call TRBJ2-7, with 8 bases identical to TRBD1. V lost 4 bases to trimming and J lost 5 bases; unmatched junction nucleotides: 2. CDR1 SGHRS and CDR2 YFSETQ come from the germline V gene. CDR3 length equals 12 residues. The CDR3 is CASSRQGHEQYF. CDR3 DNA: TGCGCCAGCAGCCGACAGGGGCACGAGCAGTACTTC. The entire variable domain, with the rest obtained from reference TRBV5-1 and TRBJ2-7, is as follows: KAGVTQTPRYLIKTRGQQVTLSCSPISGHRSVSWYQQTPGQGLQFLFEYFSETQRNKGNFPGRFSGRQFSNSRSEMNVSTLELGDSALYLCASSRQGHEQYFGPGTRLTVT.